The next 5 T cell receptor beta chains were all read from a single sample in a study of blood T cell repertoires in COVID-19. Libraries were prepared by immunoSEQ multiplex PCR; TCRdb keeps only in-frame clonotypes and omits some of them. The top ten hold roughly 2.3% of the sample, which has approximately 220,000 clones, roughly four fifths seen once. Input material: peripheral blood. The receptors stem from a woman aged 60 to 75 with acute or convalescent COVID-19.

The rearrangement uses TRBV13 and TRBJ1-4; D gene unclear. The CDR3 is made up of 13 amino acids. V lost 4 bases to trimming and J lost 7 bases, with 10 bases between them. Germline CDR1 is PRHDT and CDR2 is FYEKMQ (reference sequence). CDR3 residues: CASSSTAGEKLFF. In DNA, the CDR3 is TGTGCCAGCAGCTCGACTGCGGGTGAAAAACTGTTTTTT.

CDR3 in amino acids: CASRWTSSGTEAFF. In DNA, the CDR3 is TGCGCCAGCAGGTGGACATCATCGGGTACTGAAGCTTTCTTT. This sequence joins TRBV5-1 and TRBJ1-1; D possibly corresponds to TRBD1 (5 bases). Germline lookup yields CDR1 SGHRS and CDR2 YFSETQ. Trimming took 5 bases from V and 5 from J, leaving 16 bases between them. This CDR3 contains 14 residues.

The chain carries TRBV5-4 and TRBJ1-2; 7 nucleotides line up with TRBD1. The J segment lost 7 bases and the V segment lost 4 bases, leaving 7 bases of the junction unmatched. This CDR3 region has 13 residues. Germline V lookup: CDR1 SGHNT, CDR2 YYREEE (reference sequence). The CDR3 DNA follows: TGTGCCAGCAGCCGGACAGGTGTCGGTGGCTACACCTTC. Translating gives CASSRTGVGGYTF.

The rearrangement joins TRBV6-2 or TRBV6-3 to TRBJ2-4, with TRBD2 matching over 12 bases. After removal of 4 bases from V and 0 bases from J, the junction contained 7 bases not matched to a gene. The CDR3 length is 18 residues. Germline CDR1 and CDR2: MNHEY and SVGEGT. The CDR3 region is CASSSRLAGVLAKNIQYF. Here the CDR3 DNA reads TGTGCCAGCAGTTCCAGACTAGCGGGGGTATTAGCCAAAAACATTCAGTACTTC.

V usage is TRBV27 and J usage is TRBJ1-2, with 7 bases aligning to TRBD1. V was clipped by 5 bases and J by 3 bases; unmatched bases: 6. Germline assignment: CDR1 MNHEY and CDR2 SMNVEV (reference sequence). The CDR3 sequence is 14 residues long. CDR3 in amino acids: CASSPHRGDYGYTF. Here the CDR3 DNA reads TGTGCCAGCAGTCCGCACAGGGGTGACTATGGCTACACCTTC.